A selection of T cell receptor beta chains follows, all from one sample in a study of Ad26.COV2.S vaccination and SARS-CoV-2 variants. Data came from immunoSEQ multiplex PCR; TCRdb stores just in-frame clones and leaves some out. Here the sample spans some 340,000 clones, around four fifths being singletons. This sample comprised peripheral blood, obtained in a trial of Ad26.COV2.S vaccine versus placebo. These receptors all come from a person between 18 and 65 years old who received the Ad26.COV2.S COVID-19 vaccine or a placebo. The CDR3 runs from the conserved cysteine through the conserved F or W. Fields, in order: V gene, D gene, clone size, J gene, CDR3 protein, CDR3 DNA. A D gene is named only where the DNA matches it firmly. Only part of the rows carry a size: once, few, many, or a class if the clone is expanded.

TRBV20-1,TRBD1,many,TRBJ2-3,CSASRQGAPDTQYF,TGCAGTGCTAGTAGACAGGGGGCTCCAGATACGCAGTATTTT
TRBV4-2,TRBD2,.,TRBJ2-3,CASSQAAGAGTDTQYF,TGTGCCAGCAGCCAGGCAGCGGGGGCCGGCACAGATACGCAGTATTTT
TRBV3-1/TRBV3-2,.,few,TRBJ2-7,CASSPWTRGVYEQYF,TGTGCCAGCAGCCCTTGGACGCGGGGAGTATACGAGCAGTACTTC
TRBV28,TRBD2,few,TRBJ2-1,CASNKLAGHYNEQFF,TGTGCCAGCAACAAACTAGCGGGGCACTACAATGAGCAGTTCTTC
TRBV19,.,.,TRBJ2-1,CASSNGKEQFF,TGTGCCAGTAGTAACGGCAAGGAGCAGTTCTTC
TRBV4-1,.,.,TRBJ1-2,CASSPAGTNYGYTF,TGCGCCAGCAGCCCCGCGGGTACTAACTATGGCTACACCTTC
TRBV5-1,TRBD1,.,TRBJ1-6,CASSWDRGYNSPLHF,TGCGCCAGCAGCTGGGACAGGGGATATAATTCACCCCTCCACTTT
TRBV7-8,.,few,TRBJ1-1,CASSPEGRPPNTEAFF,TGTGCCAGCAGCCCAGAAGGGCGTCCGCCGAACACTGAAGCTTTCTTT
TRBV30,.,.,TRBJ2-7,CAWRGFGGRYEQYF,TGTGCCTGGAGGGGATTCGGTGGCCGCTACGAGCAGTACTTC
TRBV7-6,TRBD2,.,TRBJ2-3,CASSFLAGGTDTQYF,TGTGCCAGCAGCTTTCTAGCGGGGGGAACAGATACGCAGTATTTT
TRBV28,.,.,TRBJ1-2,CASRKTNYGYTF,TGTGCCAGCCGTAAGACTAACTATGGCTACACCTTC
TRBV10-3,TRBD1,once,TRBJ1-1,CAARQGGWLTEAFF,TGTGCCGCGCGACAGGGGGGTTGGCTCACTGAAGCTTTCTTT
TRBV6-6,.,.,TRBJ2-3,CASSYSPSPAADTQYF,TGTGCCAGCAGTTACTCGCCTAGCCCCGCGGCAGATACGCAGTATTTT
TRBV6-1,TRBD1,.,TRBJ1-4,CASIRTGEREKLFF,TGTGCCAGCATTAGGACAGGAGAACGTGAAAAACTGTTTTTT
TRBV21-1,.,.,TRBJ1-2,CASSNRGSHGYTF,TGTGCCAGCAGTAACAGGGGTTCACATGGCTACACCTTC
TRBV6-1,.,.,TRBJ1-2,CASSEAGRTGYGYTF,TGTGCCAGCAGTGAAGCGGGAAGGACGGGCTATGGCTACACCTTC
TRBV11-2,.,.,TRBJ2-5,CASSLGSHGAETQYF,TGTGCCAGCAGCTTAGGATCTCACGGGGCGGAGACCCAGTACTTC
TRBV5-6,TRBD1,.,TRBJ2-1,CASTRGARGRYNEQFF,TGTGCCAGCACCCGGGGAGCGAGGGGGCGCTACAATGAGCAGTTCTTC
TRBV5-1,.,.,TRBJ2-2,CASSFSQGGTGELFF,TGCGCCAGCAGCTTTTCCCAGGGCGGTACCGGGGAGCTGTTTTTT
TRBV7-8,TRBD2,.,TRBJ2-7,CASSLAAGGLNEQYF,TGTGCCAGCAGCTTAGCTGCGGGGGGGCTGAACGAGCAGTACTTC
TRBV19,.,many,TRBJ2-7,CASSLSAGTNYEQYF,TGTGCCAGTAGTCTCTCCGCCGGGACAAATTACGAGCAGTACTTC
TRBV5-5,.,.,TRBJ1-1,CASSLEGMNTEAFF,TGTGCCAGCAGCTTGGAAGGAATGAACACTGAAGCTTTCTTT
TRBV2,TRBD2,.,TRBJ2-1,CASRGLVLGQFF,TGTGCCAGCAGGGGACTAGTGCTGGGGCAGTTCTTC
TRBV18,.,.,TRBJ1-5,CASSPPEGVGNQPQHF,TGTGCCAGCTCACCACCGGAAGGGGTTGGCAATCAGCCCCAGCATTTT
TRBV25-1,.,.,TRBJ1-5,CASSEAGAGQPQHF,TGTGCCAGCAGTGAAGCAGGGGCGGGACAGCCCCAGCATTTT
TRBV7-9,.,few,TRBJ1-4,CAIRQTNEKLFF,TGTGCCATCAGACAGACTAATGAAAAACTGTTTTTT
TRBV5-1,TRBD1,many,TRBJ1-5,CASSLTGTGGNQPQHF,TGCGCCAGCAGCTTGACCGGGACAGGGGGCAATCAGCCCCAGCATTTT
TRBV5-1,.,few,TRBJ1-6,CASSFENNNSPLHF,TGCGCCAGCAGCTTCGAAAACAATAATTCACCCCTCCACTTT